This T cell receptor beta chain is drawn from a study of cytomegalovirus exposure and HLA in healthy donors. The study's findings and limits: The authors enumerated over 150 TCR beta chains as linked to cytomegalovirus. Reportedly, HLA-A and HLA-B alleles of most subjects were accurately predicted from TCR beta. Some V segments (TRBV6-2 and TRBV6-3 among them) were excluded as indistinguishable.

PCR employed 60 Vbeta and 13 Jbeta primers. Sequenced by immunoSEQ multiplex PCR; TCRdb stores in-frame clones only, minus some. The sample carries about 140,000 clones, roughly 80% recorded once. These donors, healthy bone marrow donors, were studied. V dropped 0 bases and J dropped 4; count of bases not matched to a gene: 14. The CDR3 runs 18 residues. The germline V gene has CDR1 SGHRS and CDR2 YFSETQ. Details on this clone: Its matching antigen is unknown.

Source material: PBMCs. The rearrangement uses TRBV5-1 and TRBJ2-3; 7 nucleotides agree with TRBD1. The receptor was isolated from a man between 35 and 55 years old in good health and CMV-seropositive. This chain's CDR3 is CASSLGTTGAFGADTQYF. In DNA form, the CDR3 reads TGCGCCAGCAGCTTGGGGACCACAGGGGCTTTTGGCGCAGATACGCAGTATTTT.